This passage covers 5 T cell receptor beta chains from one sample sequenced in a study of cytomegalovirus exposure and HLA in healthy donors. The PCR had 60 Vbeta and 13 Jbeta primers. Measured with immunoSEQ multiplex PCR; TCRdb has only the in-frame clones, and not every one. This table holds about 67,000 clones, 80% to 90% found once. Specimen: PBMCs. The receptors were gathered from a woman aged 25 to 39 in good health and CMV-seropositive.

This sequence joins TRBV11-2 and TRBJ2-5; tentative D call: TRBD2 (7 bases). There are 15 residues in the CDR3. Germline values: CDR1 SGHAT, CDR2 FQNNGV. Trimming pared 5 bases from V and 4 bases from J, leaving 17 bases between. CDR3 amino acids: CASSQGGGGGETQYF. DNA for the CDR3: TGTGCCAGCAGCCAAGGGGGAGGGGGAGGAGAGACCCAGTACTTC.

J is TRBJ1-2 and V is TRBV6-5, with TRBD1 identical over 9 bases. From germline, CDR1 is MNHEY and CDR2 SVGAGI. V gave up 4 bases and J gave up 7 bases; unmatched junction bases: 13. The CDR3 has 16 residues. CDR3 in amino acids: CASSSKKNRGLSGYTF. The CDR3 region has the DNA TGTGCCAGCAGTTCAAAAAAGAACAGGGGGCTCAGTGGCTACACCTTC.

V usage is TRBV6-1 and J usage is TRBJ1-1; D is ambiguous. Germline assignment: CDR1 MNHNS and CDR2 SASEGT. The CDR3 length is 14 residues. V dropped 5 bases and J dropped 4 bases, with 14 bases sitting between them. The CDR3 coding sequence is TGTGCCAGCAGTCCCCAGATGGGAGCCACTGAAGCTTTCTTT. Protein product: CASSPQMGATEAFF.

This clone was found a few times. The chain carries TRBV19 and TRBJ2-7; a possible D gene is TRBD2 (5 bases). Germline V gives CDR1 LNHDA, CDR2 SQIVND (reference sequence). This CDR3 has 15 amino acids. V shed 3 bases and J shed 0 bases, with 12 bases lying between them. The CDR3 nucleotides are TGTGCCAGTAGTATCTCATCCGGGATCTCCTACGAGCAGTACTTC. Its translation: CASSISSGISYEQYF. Filled out from reference TRBV19 and TRBJ2-7, the complete variable domain reads DGGITQSPKYLFRKEGQNVTLSCEQNLNHDAMYWYRQDPGQGLRLIYYSQIVNDFQKGDIAEGYSVSREKKESFPLTVTSAQKNPTAFYLCASSISSGISYEQYFGPGTRLTVT.

The chain recombines TRBV7-2 with TRBJ1-2; a weak D match, TRBD1 (5 bases). CDR3 length: 13 amino acids. Germline lookup yields CDR1 SGHTA and CDR2 FQGNSA. The V end was cut by 5 bases, the J end by 4 bases, with 11 bases between. The CDR3 protein is CASSHRQSYGYTF. The CDR3 DNA is TGTGCCAGCAGCCACCGACAGAGCTATGGCTACACCTTC.